Each of the 20 T cell receptor beta chains below was sequenced from the same sample in a study of PD-L1 blockade in urothelial cancer. Some clones are missing from TCRdb's copy, which holds only in-frame ones; the method was immunoSEQ multiplex PCR. The sample contains roughly 32,000 clones, roughly 88% of which appear only once. Here the sequenced sample was PBMCs, taken around atezolizumab (anti-PD-L1) treatment. The receptors were sampled from a man between 60 and 75 years old with urothelial cancer.

For the CDR3, the DNA is TGTGCCTGGAGTGGGGGACAGGGGTACTATGGCTACACCTTC. It yields the protein CAWSGGQGYYGYTF. The gene calls are TRBV30 and TRBJ1-2; 10 bases are shared with TRBD1. With V trimmed by 1 base and J by 3 bases, 2 bases remained unmatched. Per germline, CDR1 GTSNPN and CDR2 SVGIG (reference sequence). The CDR3 contains 14 residues.

V and J are TRBV5-6 and TRBJ2-7; 8 bases match TRBD1. The J segment lost 4 bases and the V segment lost 0 bases, leaving 9 bases of the junction unmatched. CDR3 length: 16 amino acids. The V gene's germline CDR1 is SGHDT and CDR2 YYEEEE. CDR3 bases: TGTGCCAGCAGCTTGGGAGGCCGACAGGGGTTTTACGAGCAGTACTTC. Protein product: CASSLGGRQGFYEQYF.

V gene TRBV5-6 combines with J gene TRBJ1-1, with D tentatively TRBD1 (6 bases). Germline lookup yields CDR1 SGHDT and CDR2 YYEEEE. Trimming took 0 bases from V and 1 from J, leaving 10 bases between them. The CDR3 has 15 amino acids. CDR3 DNA sequence: TGTGCCAGCAGCTTGGTGGGGGCGGGGAACACTGAAGCTTTCTTT. Translating gives CASSLVGAGNTEAFF.

On this clone itself: An end of the junction does not agree with germline; a read error may underlie this. The chain links TRBV30 to TRBJ2-7, with TRBD1 as a possible D gene (5 bases). The CDR3 consists of 8 residues. CDR1 GTSNPN and CDR2 SVGIG come from the germline V gene (reference sequence). This CDR3 reads CALHPDIF. The CDR3 DNA reads as TGTGCCTTACACCCGGACATCTTC.

This chain connects TRBV14 to TRBJ1-2; TRBD1 agrees at 8 bases. CDR1 and CDR2 (germline): SGHDN, FVKESK. V trimming: 3 bases; J trimming: 4 bases; junction bases outside the gene matches: 4. This CDR3 has 14 amino acids. DNA for the CDR3: TGTGCCAGCAGCCAGGACAGGGCGTTCTATGGCTACACCTTC. Translating it yields CASSQDRAFYGYTF.

This clone was observed a single time. The rearrangement links TRBV19 to TRBJ2-1; TRBD2 matches at 11 bases. V shed 1 base, J shed 2 bases, and the junction held 4 bases outside the gene matches. Germline values: CDR1 LNHDA, CDR2 SQIVND (reference sequence). There are 17 residues in the CDR3. In nucleotides, the CDR3 is TGTGCCAGTAGTATAGCCGTACTAGCGGGAGCCTACAATGAGCAGTTCTTC. It codes for CASSIAVLAGAYNEQFF.

The rearrangement links TRBV2 to TRBJ1-6; D not certain. Germline V CDR1 and CDR2: SNHLY, FYNNEI. This CDR3 region has 13 residues. Trimming took 4 bases from V and 8 from J, leaving 9 bases between them. The CDR3 DNA reads TGTGCCAGCAGTGTGTTCTCGGATTCACCCCTCCACTTT. Protein: CASSVFSDSPLHF. The full variable domain, with the rest looked up from reference TRBV2 and TRBJ1-6, is EPEVTQTPSHQVTQMGQEVILRCVPISNHLYFYWYRQILGQKVEFLVSFYNNEISEKSEIFDDQFSVERPDGSNFTLKIRSTKLEDSAMYFCASSVFSDSPLHFGNGTRLTVT.

J is TRBJ1-1 and V is TRBV6-5; D is perhaps TRBD1 (5 bases). The CDR3 has 13 residues. Germline V gene lookup returns CDR1 MNHEY and CDR2 SVGAGI. The V end lost 2 bases, the J end lost 5 bases, and 9 bases lay between the germline ends. The CDR3 nucleotides read TGTGCCAGCAGTTACATCGGGGGGACTGAAGCTTTCTTT. It codes for CASSYIGGTEAFF.

This chain joins TRBV7-2 and TRBJ2-7; D ambiguous. The germline V gene encodes CDR1 SGHTA and CDR2 FQGNSA. V was cut by 0 bases and J by 6 bases, with 9 bases left in between. The CDR3 has 13 residues. The CDR3: CASSLARRSEQYF. CDR3 bases: TGTGCCAGCAGCTTAGCGCGCCGGAGCGAGCAGTACTTC.

The J gene is TRBJ2-7, the V gene TRBV6-1, with 7 bases matching TRBD1. The germline CDR1 and CDR2 sequences are MNHNS and SASEGT. The V gene end was trimmed by 10 bases and the J gene end by 6 bases; junction bases not matched to a gene: 12. The CDR3 contains 13 residues. Here the CDR3 DNA reads TGTGCCATCCGCCGACAGGGCCGGGGCGAGCAGTACTTC. This translates into CAIRRQGRGEQYF.

V and J are TRBV6-1 and TRBJ1-1; D ambiguous. The length of the CDR3 is 15 residues. Germline CDR1 reads MNHNS; CDR2 reads SASEGT. V lost 0 bases and J 0 bases, leaving 8 bases between the germline ends. The CDR3 DNA follows: TGTGCCAGCAGTGAAGCCCCCAGGTTGAACACTGAAGCTTTCTTT. It encodes CASSEAPRLNTEAFF.

The chain is built from TRBV6-1 and TRBJ2-7; tentative D call: TRBD2 (5 bases). CDR3 length: 13 residues. CDR1 is MNHNS, CDR2 SASEGT, per germline. With 5 bases removed from V and 3 bases from J, the gap between germline ends came to 11 bases. CDR3 residues: CASSSGNIYEQYF. The CDR3 DNA follows: TGTGCCAGCAGTTCCGGGAACATCTACGAGCAGTACTTC.

CDR3 sequence: CSVFYSYNEQFF. CDR3 bases: TGCAGCGTTTTCTACTCCTACAATGAGCAGTTCTTC. V is TRBV29-1 and J is TRBJ2-1; the D is unclear. Germline V CDR1 and CDR2: SQVTM, ANQGSEA. With 5 bases removed from V and 0 bases from J, the gap between germline ends came to 5 bases. This CDR3 is 12 amino acids long.

V usage is TRBV11-1 and J usage is TRBJ2-1; no reliable D call. With 0 bases removed from V and 8 bases from J, the gap between germline ends came to 11 bases. The germline V gene has CDR1 SGHAT and CDR2 FQDESV (reference sequence). This CDR3 spans 14 amino acids. The CDR3 is CASSLAQLVYEQFF. For the CDR3, the DNA is TGTGCCAGCAGCTTAGCCCAGCTAGTGTATGAGCAGTTCTTC.

This rearrangement joins TRBV18 to TRBJ2-6; 7 bases line up with TRBD1. Germline V gene sequence: CDR1 KGHSH, CDR2 LQKENI. CDR3 length equals 17 residues. V lost 5 bases, J lost 2 bases, and 9 bases stayed unmatched. This CDR3 reads CASSDDRAKTGANVLTF. The DNA of the CDR3 is TGTGCCAGCTCAGATGACAGGGCAAAAACTGGGGCCAACGTCCTGACTTTC.

The chain combines TRBV4-3 with TRBJ2-3, with unresolved D. Germline assignment: CDR1 LGHNA and CDR2 YSLEER. Trimming removed 1 base from V and 2 bases from J, with 10 bases in between. CDR3 length: 15 amino acids. The CDR3 DNA sequence: TGCGCCAGCAGCCAAGCTGGCAGTCTCACAGATACGCAGTATTTT. It is translated as CASSQAGSLTDTQYF.

The chain joins TRBV30 to TRBJ2-6; maybe TRBD1 (5 bases). Germline values: CDR1 GTSNPN, CDR2 SVGIG (reference sequence). This CDR3 has 16 amino acids. Deletions cut 2 bases from V and 0 bases from J, with 11 bases between. Written as DNA, the CDR3 is TGTGCCTGGAGTTCCCCGGACATCTCTGGGGCCAACGTCCTGACTTTC. Its translation is CAWSSPDISGANVLTF.

The rearrangement uses TRBV6-1 and TRBJ2-7; 9 bases line up with TRBD1. Germline lookup yields CDR1 MNHNS and CDR2 SASEGT. The CDR3 is 15 amino acids. V lost 2 bases and J lost 7; bases outside the gene matches: 9. CDR3 nucleotides: TGTGCCAGCAGTGAACTGACAGGGGGGATGTCGGAGCAGTACTTC. Protein product: CASSELTGGMSEQYF.

In regard to this clone: This CDR3 is also generated by other DNA sequences in the sample. The CDR3 DNA reads TGTGCCAGCTCACCAGGCCAGAACACCGGGGAGCTGTTTTTT. Translation: CASSPGQNTGELFF. This chain links TRBV18 with TRBJ2-2; D uncertain. The ends were cut back, 2 bases at V and 1 base at J, with 5 bases in the middle. Germline-derived CDR1 and CDR2 are KGHSH and LQKENI. The CDR3 is made up of 14 amino acids.

The gene calls are TRBV2 and TRBJ1-2; no firm D call. The CDR3 sequence is 12 residues long. Germline V gives CDR1 SNHLY, CDR2 FYNNEI. V gave up 8 bases and J gave up 3 bases, with 10 bases separating them. The CDR3, as DNA: TGTGCCAGCGGCGGCTGGGACTATGGCTACACCTTC. This codes for CASGGWDYGYTF.